This T cell receptor beta chain was documented in a study of T cell responses to AZD1222 COVID-19 vaccine. General study points: Females outnumbered males among donors, who were mostly white British; clonal diversity was possibly underestimated.

Method: immunoSEQ multiplex PCR; TCRdb's copy keeps in-frame clones and lacks some. The sample carries roughly 150,000 clones, around 93% recorded once. About this clone itself: What it binds is unknown.

V lost 0 bases and J 6 bases, leaving 20 bases between the germline ends. The CDR3 loop spans 17 amino acids. Germline CDR1 is SGHTS and CDR2 is YDEGEE. The J gene is TRBJ2-3, the V gene TRBV5-8; a weak D match, TRBD1 (6 bases). This TCR was sampled from an adult who received the AZD1222 COVID-19 vaccine. Sequenced here: peripheral blood, sampled 28 days after the second AZD1222 dose. In DNA form, the CDR3 reads TGTGCCAGCAGCTTGGCCCTGGACAGTCTAGTGGCGGATACGCAGTATTTT. It is translated as CASSLALDSLVADTQYF.